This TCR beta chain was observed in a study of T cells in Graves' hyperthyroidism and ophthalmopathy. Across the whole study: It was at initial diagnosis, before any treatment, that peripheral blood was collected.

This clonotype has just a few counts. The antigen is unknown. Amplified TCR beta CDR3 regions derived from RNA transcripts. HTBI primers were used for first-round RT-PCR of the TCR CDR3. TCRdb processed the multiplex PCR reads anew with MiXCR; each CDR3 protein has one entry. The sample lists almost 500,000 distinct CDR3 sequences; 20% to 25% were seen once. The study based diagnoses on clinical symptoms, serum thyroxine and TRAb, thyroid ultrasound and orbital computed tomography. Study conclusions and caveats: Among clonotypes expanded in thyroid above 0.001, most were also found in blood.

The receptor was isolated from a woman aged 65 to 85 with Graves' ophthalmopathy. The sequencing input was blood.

For the CDR3, the DNA is TGCAGTGCCAAACAGGGGATGAACACTGAAGCTTTCTTT. This codes for CSAKQGMNTEAFF. V usage is TRBV20-1 and J usage is TRBJ1-1, with 7 bases that match TRBD1. CDR3 size: 13 residues. CDR1 and CDR2 from the germline V gene are DFQATT and SNEGSKA (reference sequence). Trimming at V came to 6 bases and at J to 0 bases, leaving 4 bases not matched to a gene.